This T cell receptor (beta chain) originates from a study of CD8 T cells in Susac syndrome. In blood CD8+ and CD4+ T cells, TCR beta underwent sequencing. Controls were drawn from healthy donors and were matched for age and sex. FACS was used to enrich TEMRA cells, whereas the CD8+ and CD4+ T cells were obtained by negative isolation. The V segment lost 4 bases and the J segment 4 bases; nucleotides outside the gene matches: 5. The germline V gene has CDR1 DFQATT and CDR2 SNEGSKA (reference sequence). The CDR3 consists of 13 residues. A quantity of about 0.5 to 1 ug RNA underwent reverse transcription using random hexamers. Amplification of TCR beta CDR3 was carried out by immunoSEQ multiplex PCR, which covered 54 Vbeta and 13 Jbeta segments. TCRdb passed the immunoSEQ multiplex PCR reads through MiXCR, listing each CDR3 protein once. The table has about 160,000 distinct CDR3 sequences, 90% to 95% seen once.

Input material: CD4+ T cells from PBMCs. The chain links TRBV20-1 to TRBJ2-3, with 7 bases fitting TRBD2. This clonotype was sampled from a human donor in good health. CDR3 in DNA: TGCAGTGCTATTCTAGCGGCCGCAGATACGCAGTATTTT. This codes for CSAILAAADTQYF.